The source of this T cell receptor beta chain is a study of identical twins. V gave up 0 bases and J gave up 3 bases, with 8 bases separating them. CDR3 length: 15 amino acids. CDR1 is MNHEY, CDR2 SVGAGI, per germline. This clonotype was counted only a few times. One entry per CDR3 protein, called by TCRdb with MiXCR from the 5' RACE reads. The data show around 1.7 million distinct CDR3 sequences, around 33% seen once. The chain is built from TRBV6-5 and TRBJ1-4; possible D gene TRBD1, 5 bases. This TCR was sampled from a newborn girl in good health. Sample: cord blood. This CDR3 reads CASSYSEGPNEKLFF. CDR3 nucleotide sequence: TGTGCCAGCAGTTACTCTGAGGGACCTAATGAAAAACTGTTTTTT.